This TCR beta chain was identified during a study of T cells in Graves' hyperthyroidism and ophthalmopathy (dated by TCRdb to the late 2010s). At the level of the whole study: Peripheral blood samples were taken at initial diagnosis, before any treatment was given. A discovery cohort of roughly 96 patients, 43 with Graves' ophthalmopathy and 55 to 60 with stable Graves' hyperthyroidism, was used to find distinguishing TCR V-J signatures. Prospective prediction of ophthalmopathy was tested in an independent validation cohort consisting of 18 hyperthyroidism patients and about 17 patients who later progressed to ophthalmopathy. The 75 to 100 discovery patients were randomly split 7:3 into training and test sets. Thyroid tissue and blood T-cell repertoires from about six Graves' hyperthyroidism patients were also compared in the study. After blood sampling, hyperthyroidism patients were treated with methimazole at a starting dose of 30 mg daily, and ophthalmopathy patients were treated with high-dose intravenous methylprednisolone. The paper reports TCR Vbeta CDR3 sequencing of approximately 130 peripheral blood samples: 40 to 45 ophthalmopathy, roughly 80 hyperthyroidism and around 17 progressor patients. Points the paper makes about the study in general: During validation, the model predicted progression to ophthalmopathy a median of around six months ahead of onset, with almost 71% sensitivity and around 73% specificity. Most expanded thyroid clonotypes (frequency above 0.001) were also found in blood, which suggests that blood repertoires may mirror thyroid immune responses. A model built on a 13 V-J signature distinguished ophthalmopathy from stable hyperthyroidism, reaching over 85% sensitivity and around 81% specificity in cross-validation and 80%/75% in testing. Sample size was not statistically predetermined, and investigators were not blinded to group allocation.

Stable Graves' hyperthyroidism was defined as the absence of progression to ophthalmopathy over 18 months of follow-up. Hyperthyroidism patients were newly diagnosed, with disease duration under 2 months, and aged 18 to 65 years. Patients with uncontrolled infections, other autoimmune diseases, pregnancy or lactation were excluded. Diagnoses were based on clinical symptoms, serum thyroxine and TRAb, thyroid ultrasound and orbital computed tomography. Ficoll-Paque density gradient centrifugation was used to isolate PBMCs from around 10 ml of fresh peripheral blood. Total RNA was extracted with Trizol reagent, and quality was checked on an Agilent 2100 Bioanalyzer. CDR1 and CDR2, per the germline V gene, are MNHNS and SASEGT. V is cut back by 7 bases and J by 0 bases, with 7 bases in the junction unmatched. The CDR3 has 15 amino acids, counting the end cysteine and phenylalanine. Of the read, only the CDR3 DNA is kept; its 45 bases are in frame from base 1.

TCR beta CDR3 regions were amplified from RNA transcripts. A first-round RT-PCR of the TCR CDR3 used the HTBI primer set with the Qiagen OneStep RT-PCR kit. Libraries were constructed in a second round of multiplex PCR, after which size selection and purification were performed. Sequencing of the libraries was done on an Illumina HiSeq2000 using paired-end 100 bp reads. Regarding the original processing steps: SOAPnuke was used to process the raw data, removing reads that contained adapters or uncalled bases, had a mean Phred below 15, or lacked an exact match to the constant primer or identifier. High-quality paired reads were merged using COPE v1.2.5, and each unique nucleotide sequence was defined as a clonotype. MiTCR v1.1 was used to align clonotypes to the IMGT TRBV, TRBD and TRBJ reference segments. Only V-J combinations with frequency above 0.0001, covering roughly 99% of repertoires, were analysed. A TCS score was defined as the ratio between F50 (clonal expansion) and ExV (chaos), using BLOSUM62-based TCRdist between CDR3 peptides within each V-J. Welch's t-statistics and random forest reduced around 510 V-J features to 13, which were used in a naive Bayes classifier (R e1071). In-frame beta chains were kept once TCRdb had trimmed the public reads at Q25 with fastp and called clones with MiXCR. A single entry per CDR3 protein holds the most common genes and DNA from its merged rows. The authors' filters were not applied to this entry. This sample has over 650,000 distinct CDR3 sequences in its table, and 16% of those were observed once. Of the sample, 8.4% is held by the ten largest clones.

Points on this clonotype: It has no known antigen specificity. Qualities for individual bases were not recorded, and no much larger clone is one base off.

This TCR derives from a man between 18 and 29 years old with Graves' hyperthyroidism. The sample consisted of blood. The rearranged chain carries TRBV6-1 and TRBJ2-7, with 9 central nucleotides matching TRBD2. The CDR3 region reads CASNLAGSPSYEQYF. In nucleotides, the sequence is TGTGCCAGCAATCTAGCGGGATCCCCCTCCTACGAGCAGTACTTC.